This T cell receptor beta chain came from a study of shared clonotypes between healthy human individuals. Method: immunoSEQ multiplex PCR; TCRdb's copy keeps in-frame clones and lacks some. The sample includes 950,000 to 1,200,000 clones, roughly 80% of them seen just once. The germline V gene encodes CDR1 SEHNR and CDR2 FQNEAQ (reference sequence). V gave up 8 bases and J gave up 9 bases; unmatched junction bases: 6. The length of the CDR3 is 13 residues. The chain joins TRBV7-9 to TRBJ2-1, with TRBD2 matching 11 bases. The sequence was obtained from a man between 18 and 35 years old in good health. Some clones in this sample may be carry-over from other donors' samples. The sequenced sample was memory CD4+ T cells from PBMCs. As for subset: CD45RA-negative fraction. The CDR3 bases are TGTGCCAGCCAACTAGCGGGAGTAAGTGAGCAGTTCTTC. As protein: CASQLAGVSEQFF.